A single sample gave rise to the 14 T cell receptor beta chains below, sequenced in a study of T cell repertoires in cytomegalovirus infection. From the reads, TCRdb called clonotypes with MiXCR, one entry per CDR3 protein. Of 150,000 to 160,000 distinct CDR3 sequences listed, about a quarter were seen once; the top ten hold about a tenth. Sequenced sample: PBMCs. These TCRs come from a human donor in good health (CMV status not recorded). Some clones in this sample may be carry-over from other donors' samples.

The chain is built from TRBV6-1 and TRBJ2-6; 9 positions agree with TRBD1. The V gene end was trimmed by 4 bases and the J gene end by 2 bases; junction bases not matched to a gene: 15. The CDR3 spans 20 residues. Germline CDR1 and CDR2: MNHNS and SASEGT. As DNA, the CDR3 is TGTGCCAGCAGTGCGCTAGTTTCGGGACAGGGACTCACTGGGGCCAACGTCCTGACTTTC. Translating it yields CASSALVSGQGLTGANVLTF.

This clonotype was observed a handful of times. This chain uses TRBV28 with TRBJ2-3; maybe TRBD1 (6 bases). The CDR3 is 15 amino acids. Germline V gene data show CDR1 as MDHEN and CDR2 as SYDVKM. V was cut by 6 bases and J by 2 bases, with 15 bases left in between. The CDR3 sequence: CASRLGALDTDTQYF. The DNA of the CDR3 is TGTGCCAGCAGACTGGGGGCTTTGGACACAGATACGCAGTATTTT.

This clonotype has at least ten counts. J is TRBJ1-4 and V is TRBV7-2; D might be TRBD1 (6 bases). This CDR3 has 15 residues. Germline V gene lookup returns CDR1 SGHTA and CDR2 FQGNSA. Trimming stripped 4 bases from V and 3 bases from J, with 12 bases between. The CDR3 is CASSSQTGPNEKLFF. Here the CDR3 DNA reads TGTGCCAGCAGCTCCCAAACAGGGCCTAATGAAAAACTGTTTTTT.

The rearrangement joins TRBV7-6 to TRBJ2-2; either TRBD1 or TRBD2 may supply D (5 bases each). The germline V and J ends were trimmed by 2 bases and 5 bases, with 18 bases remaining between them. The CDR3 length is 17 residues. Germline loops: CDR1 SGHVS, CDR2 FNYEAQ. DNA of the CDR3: TGTGCCAGCAGCTTACGGGGCGTCCAGGGCCATACCGGGGAGCTGTTTTTT. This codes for CASSLRGVQGHTGELFF.

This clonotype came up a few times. The DNA for the CDR3 is TGTGCCAGTAGTCCCAGACAGGGGGCTGGTGGCTACACCTTC. It codes for CASSPRQGAGGYTF. This chain uses TRBV19 with TRBJ1-2; TRBD1 agrees at 10 bases. The CDR3 is 14 residues long. V lost 5 bases, J lost 7 bases, and 7 bases stayed unmatched. Germline CDR1 is LNHDA and CDR2 is SQIVND (reference sequence).

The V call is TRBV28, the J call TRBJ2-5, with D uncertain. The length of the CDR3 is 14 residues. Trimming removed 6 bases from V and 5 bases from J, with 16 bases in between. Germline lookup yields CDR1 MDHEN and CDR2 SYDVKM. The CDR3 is CASSSTRVIETQYF. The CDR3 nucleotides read TGTGCCAGCAGCTCAACCCGGGTCATTGAGACCCAGTACTTC. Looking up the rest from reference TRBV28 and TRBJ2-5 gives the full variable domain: DVKVTQSSRYLVKRTGEKVFLECVQDMDHENMFWYRQDPGLGLRLIYFSYDVKMKEKGDIPEGYSVSREKKERFSLILESASTNQTSMYLCASSSTRVIETQYFGPGTRLLVL.

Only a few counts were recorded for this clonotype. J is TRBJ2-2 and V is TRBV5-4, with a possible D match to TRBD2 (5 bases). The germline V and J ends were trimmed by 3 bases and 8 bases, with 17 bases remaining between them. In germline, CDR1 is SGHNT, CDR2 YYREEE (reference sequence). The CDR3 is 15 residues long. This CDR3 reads CASSSVGGHRGELFF. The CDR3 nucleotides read TGTGCCAGCAGCTCCGTGGGCGGGCATAGAGGGGAGCTGTTTTTT. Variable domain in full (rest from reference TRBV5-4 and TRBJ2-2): ETGVTQSPTHLIKTRGQQVTLRCSSQSGHNTVSWYQQALGQGPQFIFQYYREEENGRGNFPPRFSGLQFPNYSSELNVNALELDDSALYLCASSSVGGHRGELFFGEGSRLTVL.

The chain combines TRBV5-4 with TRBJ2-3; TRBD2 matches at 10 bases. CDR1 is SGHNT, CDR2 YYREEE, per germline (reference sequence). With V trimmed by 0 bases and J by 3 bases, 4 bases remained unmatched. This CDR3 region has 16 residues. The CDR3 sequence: CASSLVGLAITDTQYF. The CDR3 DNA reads TGTGCCAGCAGCTTGGTGGGACTAGCGATAACAGATACGCAGTATTTT.

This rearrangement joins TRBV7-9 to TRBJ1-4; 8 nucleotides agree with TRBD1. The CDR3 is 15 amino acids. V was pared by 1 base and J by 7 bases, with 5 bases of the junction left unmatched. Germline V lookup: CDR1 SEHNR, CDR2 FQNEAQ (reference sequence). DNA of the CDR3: TGTGCCAGCAGCTTAGATGGACAGGGAGGTGAAAAACTGTTTTTT. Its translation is CASSLDGQGGEKLFF. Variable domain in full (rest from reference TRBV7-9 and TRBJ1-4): DTGVSQNPRHKITKRGQNVTFRCDPISEHNRLYWYRQTLGQGPEFLTYFQNEAQLEKSRLLSDRFSAERPKGSFSTLEIQRTEQGDSAMYLCASSLDGQGGEKLFFGSGTQLSVL.

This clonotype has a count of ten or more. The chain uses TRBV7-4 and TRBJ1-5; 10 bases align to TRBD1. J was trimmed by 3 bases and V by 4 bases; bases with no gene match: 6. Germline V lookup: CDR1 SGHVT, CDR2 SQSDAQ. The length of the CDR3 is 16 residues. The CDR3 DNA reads TGTGCCAGCAGCTACCGGGACAGGGGAAACAATCAGCCCCAGCATTTT. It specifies CASSYRDRGNNQPQHF. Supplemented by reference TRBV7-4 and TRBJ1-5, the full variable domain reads GAGVSQSPRYKVAKRGRDVALRCDSISGHVTLYWYRQTLGQGSEVLTYSQSDAQRDKSGRPSGRFSAERPERSVSTLKIQRTEQGDSAVYLCASSYRDRGNNQPQHFGDGTRLSIL.

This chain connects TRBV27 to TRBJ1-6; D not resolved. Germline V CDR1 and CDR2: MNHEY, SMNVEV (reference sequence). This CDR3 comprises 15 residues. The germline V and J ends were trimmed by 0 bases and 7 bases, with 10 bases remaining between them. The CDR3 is CASSLSRLPNSPLHF. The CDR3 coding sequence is TGTGCCAGCAGTTTATCGCGACTGCCGAATTCACCCCTCCACTTT.

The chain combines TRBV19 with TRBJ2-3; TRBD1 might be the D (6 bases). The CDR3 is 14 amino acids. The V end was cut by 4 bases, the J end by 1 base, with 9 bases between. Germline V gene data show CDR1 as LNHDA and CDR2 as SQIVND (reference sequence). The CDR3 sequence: CASSRQEGTDTQYF. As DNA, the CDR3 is TGTGCCAGTAGTAGACAGGAAGGCACAGATACGCAGTATTTT. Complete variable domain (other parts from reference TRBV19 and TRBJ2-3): DGGITQSPKYLFRKEGQNVTLSCEQNLNHDAMYWYRQDPGQGLRLIYYSQIVNDFQKGDIAEGYSVSREKKESFPLTVTSAQKNPTAFYLCASSRQEGTDTQYFGPGTRLTVL.

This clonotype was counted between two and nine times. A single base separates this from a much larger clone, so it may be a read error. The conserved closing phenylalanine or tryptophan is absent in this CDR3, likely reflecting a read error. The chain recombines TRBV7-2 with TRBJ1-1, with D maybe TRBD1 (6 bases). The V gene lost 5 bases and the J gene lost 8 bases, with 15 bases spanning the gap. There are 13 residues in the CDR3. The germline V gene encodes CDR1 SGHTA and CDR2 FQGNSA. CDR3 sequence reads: CASSQGGRQEAFL. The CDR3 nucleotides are TGTGCCAGCAGCCAAGGGGGGCGACAAGAAGCTTTCTTG.

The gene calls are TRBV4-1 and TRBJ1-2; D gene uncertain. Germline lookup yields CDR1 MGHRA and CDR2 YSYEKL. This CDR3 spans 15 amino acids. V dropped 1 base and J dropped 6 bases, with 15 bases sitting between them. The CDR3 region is CASSQVFRFRDGYTF. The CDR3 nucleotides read TGCGCCAGCAGCCAAGTTTTCAGGTTCCGGGATGGCTACACCTTC.